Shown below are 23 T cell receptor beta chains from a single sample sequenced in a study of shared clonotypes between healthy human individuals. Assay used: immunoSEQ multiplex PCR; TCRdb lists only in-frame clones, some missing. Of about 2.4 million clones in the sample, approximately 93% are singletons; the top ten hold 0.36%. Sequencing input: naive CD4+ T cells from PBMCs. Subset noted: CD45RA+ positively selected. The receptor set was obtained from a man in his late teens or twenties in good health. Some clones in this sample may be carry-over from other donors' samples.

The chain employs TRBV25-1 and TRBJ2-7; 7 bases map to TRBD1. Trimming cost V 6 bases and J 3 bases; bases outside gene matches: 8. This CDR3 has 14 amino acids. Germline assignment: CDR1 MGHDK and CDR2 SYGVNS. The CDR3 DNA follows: TGTGCCAGCAGCCCACTACAGGGGTACTACGAGCAGTACTTC. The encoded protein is CASSPLQGYYEQYF.

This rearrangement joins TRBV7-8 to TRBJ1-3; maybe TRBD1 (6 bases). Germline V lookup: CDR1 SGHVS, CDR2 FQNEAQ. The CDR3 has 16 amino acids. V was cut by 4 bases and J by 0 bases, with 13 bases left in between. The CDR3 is CASSSEGHLSGNTIYF. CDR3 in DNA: TGTGCCAGCAGCTCCGAGGGACATCTCTCTGGAAACACCATATATTTT.

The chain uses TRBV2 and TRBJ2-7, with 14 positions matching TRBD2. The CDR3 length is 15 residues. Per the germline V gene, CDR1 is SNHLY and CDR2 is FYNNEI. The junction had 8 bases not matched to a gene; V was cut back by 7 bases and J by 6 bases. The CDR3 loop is CASKFGTSGSGEQYF. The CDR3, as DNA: TGTGCCAGCAAGTTTGGGACTAGCGGGAGTGGCGAGCAGTACTTC.

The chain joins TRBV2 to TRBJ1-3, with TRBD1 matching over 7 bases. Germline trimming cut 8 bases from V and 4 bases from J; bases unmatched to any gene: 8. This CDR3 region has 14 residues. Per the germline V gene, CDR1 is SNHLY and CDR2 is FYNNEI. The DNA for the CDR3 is TGTGCCAGCCAGACAGGGTTGGGCGGAAACACCATATATTTT. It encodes CASQTGLGGNTIYF.

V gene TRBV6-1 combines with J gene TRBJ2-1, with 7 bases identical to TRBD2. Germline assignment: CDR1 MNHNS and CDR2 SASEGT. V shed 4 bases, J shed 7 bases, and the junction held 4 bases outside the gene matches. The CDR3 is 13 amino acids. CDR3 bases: TGTGCCAGCAGTGCGGGAGGTGGAAATGAGCAGTTCTTC. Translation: CASSAGGGNEQFF.

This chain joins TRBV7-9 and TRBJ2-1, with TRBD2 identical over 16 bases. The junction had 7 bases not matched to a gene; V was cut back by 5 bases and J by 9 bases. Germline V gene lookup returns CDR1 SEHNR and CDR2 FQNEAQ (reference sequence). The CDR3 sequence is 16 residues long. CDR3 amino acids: CASSPGLAGGPSEQFF. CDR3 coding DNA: TGTGCCAGCAGCCCGGGACTAGCGGGAGGGCCGAGTGAGCAGTTCTTC.

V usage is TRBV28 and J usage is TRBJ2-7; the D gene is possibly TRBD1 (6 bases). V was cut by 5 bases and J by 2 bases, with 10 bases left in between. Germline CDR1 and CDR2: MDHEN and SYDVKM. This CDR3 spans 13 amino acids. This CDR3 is CASSQSGAYEQYF. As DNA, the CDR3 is TGTGCCAGCAGTCAATCAGGGGCCTACGAGCAGTACTTC.

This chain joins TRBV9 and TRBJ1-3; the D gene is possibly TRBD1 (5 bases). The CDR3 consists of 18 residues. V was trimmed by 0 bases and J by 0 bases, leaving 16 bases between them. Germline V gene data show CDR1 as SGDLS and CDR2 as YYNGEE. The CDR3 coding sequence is TGTGCCAGCAGCGTAGCTGGAGGACAAGGGTCCTCTGGAAACACCATATATTTT. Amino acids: CASSVAGGQGSSGNTIYF.

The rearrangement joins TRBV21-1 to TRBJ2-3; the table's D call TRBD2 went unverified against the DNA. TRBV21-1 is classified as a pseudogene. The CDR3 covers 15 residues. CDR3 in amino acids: CASSKTRLASDTQYF. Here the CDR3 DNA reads TGTGCCAGCAGCAAAACTCGACTAGCATCAGATACGCAGTATTTT.

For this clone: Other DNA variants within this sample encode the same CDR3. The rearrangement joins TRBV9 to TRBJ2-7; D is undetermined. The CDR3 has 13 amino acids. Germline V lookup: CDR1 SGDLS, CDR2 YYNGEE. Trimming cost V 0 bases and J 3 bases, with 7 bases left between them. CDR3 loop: CASSVEVSYEQYF. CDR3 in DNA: TGTGCCAGCAGCGTAGAGGTCAGCTACGAGCAGTACTTC.

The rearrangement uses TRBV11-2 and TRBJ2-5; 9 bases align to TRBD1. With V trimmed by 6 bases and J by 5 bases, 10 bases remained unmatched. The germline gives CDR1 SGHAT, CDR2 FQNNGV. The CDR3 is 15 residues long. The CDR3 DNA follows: TGTGCCAGCAGGAGAGGACAGGGGCTGGGGGAGACCCAGTACTTC. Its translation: CASRRGQGLGETQYF.

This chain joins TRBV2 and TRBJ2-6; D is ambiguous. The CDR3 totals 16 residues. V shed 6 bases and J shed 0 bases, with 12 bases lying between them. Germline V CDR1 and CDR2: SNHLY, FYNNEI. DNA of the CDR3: TGTGCCAGCAGACCACGTTGGGGCTCTGGGGCCAACGTCCTGACTTTC. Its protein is CASRPRWGSGANVLTF. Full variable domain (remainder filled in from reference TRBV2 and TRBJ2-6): EPEVTQTPSHQVTQMGQEVILRCVPISNHLYFYWYRQILGQKVEFLVSFYNNEISEKSEIFDDQFSVERPDGSNFTLKIRSTKLEDSAMYFCASRPRWGSGANVLTFGAGSRLTVL.

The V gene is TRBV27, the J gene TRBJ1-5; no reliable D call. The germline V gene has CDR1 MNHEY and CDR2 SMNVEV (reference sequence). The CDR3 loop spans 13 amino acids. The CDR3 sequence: CVSGERRNQPQHF. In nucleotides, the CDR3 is TGTGTTTCCGGGGAGAGGCGCAATCAGCCCCAGCATTTT.

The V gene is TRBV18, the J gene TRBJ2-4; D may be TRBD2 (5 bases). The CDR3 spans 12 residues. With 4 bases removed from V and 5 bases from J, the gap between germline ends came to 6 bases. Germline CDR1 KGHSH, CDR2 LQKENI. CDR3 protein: CASSHGENIQYF. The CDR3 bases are TGTGCCAGCTCACACGGGGAAAACATTCAGTACTTC.

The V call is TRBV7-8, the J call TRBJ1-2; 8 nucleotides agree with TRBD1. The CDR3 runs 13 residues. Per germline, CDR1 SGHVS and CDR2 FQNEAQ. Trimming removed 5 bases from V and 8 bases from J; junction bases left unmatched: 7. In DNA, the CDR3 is TGTGCCAGCAGCCGCGGCAGGGGGCTAGGCTACACCTTC. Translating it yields CASSRGRGLGYTF.

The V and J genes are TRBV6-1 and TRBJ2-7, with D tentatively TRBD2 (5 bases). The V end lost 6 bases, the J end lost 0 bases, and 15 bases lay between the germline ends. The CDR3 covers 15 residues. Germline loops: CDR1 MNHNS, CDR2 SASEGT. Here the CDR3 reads CASSLRTGSSYEQYF. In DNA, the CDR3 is TGTGCCAGCAGCCTACGGACGGGGAGCTCCTACGAGCAGTACTTC.

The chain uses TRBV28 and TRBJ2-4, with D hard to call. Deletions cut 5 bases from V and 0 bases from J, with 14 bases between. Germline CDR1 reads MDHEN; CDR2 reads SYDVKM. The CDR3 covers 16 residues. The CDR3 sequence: CASSPAGPLAKNIQYF. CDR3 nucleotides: TGTGCCAGCAGTCCCGCAGGACCTCTAGCCAAAAACATTCAGTACTTC.

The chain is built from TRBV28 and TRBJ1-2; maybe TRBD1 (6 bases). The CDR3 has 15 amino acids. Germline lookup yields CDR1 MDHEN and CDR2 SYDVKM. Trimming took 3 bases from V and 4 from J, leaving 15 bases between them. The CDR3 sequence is CASSFPGQIFYGYTF. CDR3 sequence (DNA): TGTGCCAGCAGTTTCCCCGGACAGATTTTCTATGGCTACACCTTC.

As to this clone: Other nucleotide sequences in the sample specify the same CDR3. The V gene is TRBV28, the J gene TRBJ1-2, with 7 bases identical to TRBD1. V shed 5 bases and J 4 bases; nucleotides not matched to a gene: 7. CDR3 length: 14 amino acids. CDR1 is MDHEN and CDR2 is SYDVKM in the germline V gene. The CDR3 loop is CASSQTGRGYGYTF. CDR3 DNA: TGTGCCAGCAGTCAGACAGGGAGGGGCTATGGCTACACCTTC.

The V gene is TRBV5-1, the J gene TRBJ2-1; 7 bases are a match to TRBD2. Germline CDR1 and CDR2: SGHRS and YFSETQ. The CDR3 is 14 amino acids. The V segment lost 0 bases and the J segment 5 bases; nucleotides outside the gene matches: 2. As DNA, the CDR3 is TGCGCCAGCAGCTTGGGACTAGCTCACAATGAGCAGTTCTTC. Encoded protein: CASSLGLAHNEQFF.

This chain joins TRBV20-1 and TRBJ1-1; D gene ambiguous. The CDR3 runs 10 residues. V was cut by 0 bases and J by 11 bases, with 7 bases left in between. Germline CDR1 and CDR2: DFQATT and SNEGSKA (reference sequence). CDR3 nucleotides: TGCAGTGCTAGAGATGAGGCGGCTTTCTTT. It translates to CSARDEAAFF.

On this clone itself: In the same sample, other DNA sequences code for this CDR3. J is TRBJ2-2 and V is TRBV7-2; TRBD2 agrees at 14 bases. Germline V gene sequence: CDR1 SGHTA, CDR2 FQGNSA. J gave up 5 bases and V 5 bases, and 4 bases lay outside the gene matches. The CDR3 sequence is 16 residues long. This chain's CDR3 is CASSGRLAGGTGELFF. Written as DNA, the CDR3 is TGTGCCAGCAGCGGCCGACTAGCGGGAGGGACCGGGGAGCTGTTTTTT.

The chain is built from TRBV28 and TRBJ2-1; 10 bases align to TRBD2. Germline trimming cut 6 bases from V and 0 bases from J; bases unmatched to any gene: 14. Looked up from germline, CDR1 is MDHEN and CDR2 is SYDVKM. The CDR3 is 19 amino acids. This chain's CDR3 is CASRTPTGLAPSSYNEQFF. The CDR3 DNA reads TGTGCCAGCAGAACACCTACGGGACTAGCGCCTAGCTCCTACAATGAGCAGTTCTTC.